These 9 T cell receptor beta chains were sequenced from one sample in a study of shared clonotypes between healthy human individuals. The method was immunoSEQ multiplex PCR; TCRdb's version includes in-frame clones alone and lacks a portion of them. The sample contains some 470,000 clones, less than 80% of which appear only once. The sample was PBMCs. The receptors originated from a woman in her 40s in good health. Some clones in this sample may be carry-over from other donors' samples.

The rearrangement links TRBV6-1 to TRBJ1-2; D gene uncertain. In germline, CDR1 is MNHNS, CDR2 SASEGT. The CDR3 loop spans 14 amino acids. V shed 0 bases and J shed 2 bases, with 7 bases lying between them. The CDR3 protein is CASSEAYGNYGYTF. The CDR3 coding sequence is TGTGCCAGCAGTGAAGCGTACGGGAACTATGGCTACACCTTC.

The chain has TRBV28 and TRBJ1-2, with a weak D call TRBD1 (5 bases). Between the trimmed V and J ends, which lost 10 bases and 4 bases, there was a span of 22 bases. Looked up from germline, CDR1 is MDHEN and CDR2 is SYDVKM. The CDR3 is 15 amino acids. The CDR3 loop reads CATVVRKTGSYGYTF. For the CDR3, the DNA is TGTGCCACCGTGGTCCGTAAAACAGGTTCCTATGGCTACACCTTC.

This rearrangement joins TRBV10-2 to TRBJ1-2, with 10 bases that match TRBD1. Germline CDR1 is WSHSY and CDR2 is SAAADI. The CDR3 spans 16 residues. Trimming at V came to 0 bases and at J to 5 bases, leaving 6 bases not matched to a gene. CDR3 coding DNA: TGCGCCAGCAGTGAGTCAGAGGGACAGGGGAGGTATGGCTACACCTTC. This codes for CASSESEGQGRYGYTF.

The V and J genes are TRBV9 and TRBJ2-3; tentatively, D is TRBD1 (5 bases). Germline V gene data show CDR1 as SGDLS and CDR2 as YYNGEE. CDR3 length: 15 residues. Between the trimmed V and J ends, which lost 4 bases and 0 bases, there was a span of 12 bases. For the CDR3, the DNA is TGTGCCAGCAGCCCCTGGGGCTTCAGCACAGATACGCAGTATTTT. Translating gives CASSPWGFSTDTQYF.

J is TRBJ2-1 and V is TRBV7-6; 7 bases fit TRBD2. The CDR3 sequence is 16 residues long. Germline lookup yields CDR1 SGHVS and CDR2 FNYEAQ. The ends lost 1 base at V and 2 bases at J; junction bases unmatched: 5. The CDR3 DNA sequence: TGTGCCAGCAGCTTAGAGGCGGGAGCCCCCTACAATGAGCAGTTCTTC. The encoded protein is CASSLEAGAPYNEQFF.

The chain carries TRBV2 and TRBJ1-6, with 10 bases fitting TRBD1. V was clipped by 7 bases and J by 18 bases; unmatched bases: 6. Germline loops: CDR1 SNHLY, CDR2 FYNNEI. The CDR3 sequence is 11 residues long. The CDR3 DNA reads TGTGCCAGCAAGGGACAGGGGAAGCCCCACTTT. Its translation is CASKGQGKPHF.

Points on this clone: Possible read error: a much larger clone is one base away. Different DNA sequences within this sample yield the same CDR3. V gene TRBV18 combines with J gene TRBJ2-7; a weak D match, TRBD2 (7 bases). Germline assignment: CDR1 KGHSH and CDR2 LQKENI. The CDR3 runs 13 residues. DNA of the CDR3: TGCGCCAGCTCACCAGGGGAGGGCTACGAGCAGTACTTC. This encodes CASSPGEGYEQYF.

Here the CDR3 reads CASSFGGISLEQYF. The DNA for the CDR3 is TGTGCCAGCAGTTTTGGTGGGATCTCCCTCGAGCAGTACTTC. This chain connects TRBV28 to TRBJ2-7; D gene ambiguous. This CDR3 is built from 14 residues. Trimming left V 3 bases short and J 6 bases short, with 15 bases between. The germline CDR1 and CDR2 sequences are MDHEN and SYDVKM.

The chain has TRBV6-6 and TRBJ2-5; D is undetermined. The tail of the sequence fits TRBJ2-7 better, so the J call may be wrong. This CDR3 is built from 12 residues. The germline CDR1 and CDR2 sequences are MNHNY and SVGAGI (reference sequence). DNA for the CDR3: TGTGCCAGCAACTCACGAACCTACGAGCAGTACTTC. Its protein is CASNSRTYEQYF.